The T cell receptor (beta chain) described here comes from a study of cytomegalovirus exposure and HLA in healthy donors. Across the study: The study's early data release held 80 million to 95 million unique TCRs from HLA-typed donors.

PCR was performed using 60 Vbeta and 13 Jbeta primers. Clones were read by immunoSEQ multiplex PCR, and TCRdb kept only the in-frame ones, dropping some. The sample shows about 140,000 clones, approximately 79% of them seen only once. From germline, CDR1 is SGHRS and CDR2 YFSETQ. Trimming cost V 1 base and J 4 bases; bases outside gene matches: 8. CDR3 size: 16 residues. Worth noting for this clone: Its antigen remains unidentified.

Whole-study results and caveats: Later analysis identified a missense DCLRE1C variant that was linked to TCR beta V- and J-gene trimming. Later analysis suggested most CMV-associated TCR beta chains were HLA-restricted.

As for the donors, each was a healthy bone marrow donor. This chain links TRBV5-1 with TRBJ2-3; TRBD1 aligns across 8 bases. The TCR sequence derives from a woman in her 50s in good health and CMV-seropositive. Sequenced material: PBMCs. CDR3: CASSLTTGVAADTQYF. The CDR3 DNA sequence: TGCGCCAGCAGCTTGACGACAGGGGTGGCCGCAGATACGCAGTATTTT.